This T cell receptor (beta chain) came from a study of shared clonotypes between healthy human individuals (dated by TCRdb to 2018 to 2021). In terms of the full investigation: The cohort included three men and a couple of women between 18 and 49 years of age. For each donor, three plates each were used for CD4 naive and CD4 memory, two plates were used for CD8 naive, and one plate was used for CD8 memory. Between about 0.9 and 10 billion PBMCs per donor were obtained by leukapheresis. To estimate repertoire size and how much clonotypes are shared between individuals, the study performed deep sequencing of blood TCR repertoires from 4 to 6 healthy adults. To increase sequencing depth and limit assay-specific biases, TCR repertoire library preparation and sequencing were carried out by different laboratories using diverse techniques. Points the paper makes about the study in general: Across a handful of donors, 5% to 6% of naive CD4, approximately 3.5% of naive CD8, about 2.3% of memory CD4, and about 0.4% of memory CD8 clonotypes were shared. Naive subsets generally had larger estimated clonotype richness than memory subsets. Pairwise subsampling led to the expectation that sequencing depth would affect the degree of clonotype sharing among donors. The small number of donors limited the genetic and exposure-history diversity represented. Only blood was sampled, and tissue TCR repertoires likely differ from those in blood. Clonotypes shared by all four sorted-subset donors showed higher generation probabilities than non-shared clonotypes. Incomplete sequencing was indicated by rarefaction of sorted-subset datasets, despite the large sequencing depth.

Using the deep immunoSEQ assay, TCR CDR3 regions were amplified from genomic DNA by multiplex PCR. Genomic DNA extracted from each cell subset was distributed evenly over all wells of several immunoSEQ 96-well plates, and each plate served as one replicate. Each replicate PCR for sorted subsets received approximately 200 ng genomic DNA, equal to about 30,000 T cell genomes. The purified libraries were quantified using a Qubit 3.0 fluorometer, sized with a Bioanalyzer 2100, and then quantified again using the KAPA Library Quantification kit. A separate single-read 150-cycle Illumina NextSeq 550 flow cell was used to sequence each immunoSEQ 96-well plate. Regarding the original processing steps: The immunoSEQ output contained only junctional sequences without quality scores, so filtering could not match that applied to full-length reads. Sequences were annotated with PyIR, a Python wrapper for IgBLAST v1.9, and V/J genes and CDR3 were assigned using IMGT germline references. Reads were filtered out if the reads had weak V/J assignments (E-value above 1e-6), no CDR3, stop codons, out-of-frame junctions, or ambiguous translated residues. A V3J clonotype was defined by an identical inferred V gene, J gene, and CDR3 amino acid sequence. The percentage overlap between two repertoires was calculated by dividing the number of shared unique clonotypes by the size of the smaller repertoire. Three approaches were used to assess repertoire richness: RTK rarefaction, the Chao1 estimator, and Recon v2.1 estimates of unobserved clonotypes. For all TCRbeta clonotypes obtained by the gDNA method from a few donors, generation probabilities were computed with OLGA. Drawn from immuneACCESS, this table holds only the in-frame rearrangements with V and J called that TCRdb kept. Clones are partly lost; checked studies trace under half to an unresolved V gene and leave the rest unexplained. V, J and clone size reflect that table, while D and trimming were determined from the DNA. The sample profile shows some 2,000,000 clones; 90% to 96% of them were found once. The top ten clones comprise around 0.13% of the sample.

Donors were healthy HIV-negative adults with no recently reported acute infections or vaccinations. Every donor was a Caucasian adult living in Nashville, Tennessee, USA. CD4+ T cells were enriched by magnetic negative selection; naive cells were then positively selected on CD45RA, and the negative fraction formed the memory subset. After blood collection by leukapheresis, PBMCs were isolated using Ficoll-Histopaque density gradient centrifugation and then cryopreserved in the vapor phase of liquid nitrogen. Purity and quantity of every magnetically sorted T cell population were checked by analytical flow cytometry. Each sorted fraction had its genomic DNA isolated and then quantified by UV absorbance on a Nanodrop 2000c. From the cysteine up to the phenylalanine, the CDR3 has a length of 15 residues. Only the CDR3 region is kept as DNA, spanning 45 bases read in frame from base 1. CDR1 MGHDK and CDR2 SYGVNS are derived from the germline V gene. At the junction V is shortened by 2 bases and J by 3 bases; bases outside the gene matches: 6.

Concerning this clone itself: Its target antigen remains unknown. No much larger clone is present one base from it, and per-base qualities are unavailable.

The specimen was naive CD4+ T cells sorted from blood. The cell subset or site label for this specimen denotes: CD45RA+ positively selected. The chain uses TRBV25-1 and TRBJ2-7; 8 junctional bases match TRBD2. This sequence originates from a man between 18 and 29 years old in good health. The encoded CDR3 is CASSEQGSGVYEQYF. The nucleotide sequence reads TGTGCCAGCAGTGAACAGGGTAGCGGGGTCTACGAGCAGTACTTC.